The 13 T cell receptor beta chains below all came from one sample that was sequenced in a study of shared clonotypes between healthy human individuals. Profiled with immunoSEQ multiplex PCR; TCRdb holds only in-frame clones, not every one. This sample has fewer than 600,000 clones, with roughly 83% found just once. Sequencing was carried out using PBMCs. These receptors all stem from a woman aged 40-49 years in good health. Some clones in this sample may be carry-over from other donors' samples.

The chain recombines TRBV10-3 with TRBJ2-5, with 7 bases matching TRBD1. V was pared by 10 bases and J by 1 base, with 3 bases of the junction left unmatched. CDR3 length: 12 amino acids. Germline V gene lookup returns CDR1 ENHRY and CDR2 SYGVKD. CDR3 in DNA: TGTGCCACCGGGACAGTCCAAGAGACCCAGTACTTC. Its protein product is CATGTVQETQYF.

In this sample, this clone turned up many times. This sequence joins TRBV2 and TRBJ2-1, with 7 nucleotides matching TRBD2. Germline V gene data show CDR1 as SNHLY and CDR2 as FYNNEI. This CDR3 is built from 13 residues. V lost 7 bases and J lost 3; bases outside the gene matches: 3. The chain's CDR3 is CASTRDYYNEQFF. The CDR3 bases are TGTGCCAGCACTCGGGACTACTACAATGAGCAGTTCTTC.

This clone has ten or more counts. The chain employs TRBV6-1 and TRBJ2-1, with 12 positions matching TRBD2. This CDR3 contains 14 residues. CDR1 is MNHNS and CDR2 is SASEGT in the germline V gene. The V gene end was trimmed by 8 bases and the J gene end by 8 bases; junction bases not matched to a gene: 7. DNA for the CDR3: TGTGCCAGCCAGACTAGCGGGAGTCTCGATGAGCAGTTCTTC. This sequence encodes CASQTSGSLDEQFF.

This clone was observed a few times. The chain employs TRBV2 and TRBJ1-1; D remains unclear. Germline values: CDR1 SNHLY, CDR2 FYNNEI. The CDR3 covers 12 residues. V lost 2 bases and J 6 bases, leaving 7 bases between the germline ends. This CDR3 reads CASSERVPEAFF. In nucleotides, the CDR3 is TGTGCCAGCAGTGAAAGGGTCCCTGAAGCTTTCTTT.

J is TRBJ2-3 and V is TRBV9; D could derive from TRBD1 or TRBD2 (6 bases each). The CDR3 runs to 16 residues. Germline V gives CDR1 SGDLS, CDR2 YYNGEE. Trimming removed 3 bases at V and 0 bases at J, with 14 bases between. CDR3 in amino acids: CASSERGDTSTDTQYF. CDR3 sequence (DNA): TGTGCCAGCAGCGAGAGGGGGGACACCAGCACAGATACGCAGTATTTT. The whole variable domain, remainder taken from reference TRBV9 and TRBJ2-3, is DSGVTQTPKHLITATGQRVTLRCSPRSGDLSVYWYQQSLDQGLQFLIQYYNGEERAKGNILERFSAQQFPDLHSELNLSSLELGDSALYFCASSERGDTSTDTQYFGPGTRLTVL.

This clone was seen a handful of times. This chain connects TRBV4-3 to TRBJ1-4; TRBD1 is a possible D gene (5 bases). V was pared by 4 bases and J by 0 bases, with 9 bases between. Germline-derived CDR1 and CDR2 are LGHNA and YSLEER. The CDR3 totals 15 residues. The CDR3 loop reads CASSPGHTTNEKLFF. The CDR3 DNA sequence: TGCGCCAGCAGCCCCGGACATACAACTAATGAAAAACTGTTTTTT.

This chain connects TRBV4-1 to TRBJ2-5, with D possibly matching TRBD2 (5 bases). The CDR3 has 13 residues. V lost 1 base, J lost 10 bases, and 13 bases lay in between. Germline V gene sequence: CDR1 MGHRA, CDR2 YSYEKL. In nucleotides, the CDR3 is TGCGCCAGCAGCCAAGGTTTCTTGGAGGTCCAGTACTTC. Its protein product is CASSQGFLEVQYF.

V is TRBV5-1 and J is TRBJ1-1; tentatively, D is TRBD1 (5 bases). This CDR3 contains 16 residues. Trimming took off 0 bases at V and 0 bases at J, with 12 bases between the two ends. CDR1 and CDR2 (germline): SGHRS, YFSETQ. CDR3 sequence: CASSLGYTGLNTEAFF. The CDR3 bases are TGCGCCAGCAGCTTGGGATATACAGGCCTGAACACTGAAGCTTTCTTT. Variable domain in full (rest from reference TRBV5-1 and TRBJ1-1): KAGVTQTPRYLIKTRGQQVTLSCSPISGHRSVSWYQQTPGQGLQFLFEYFSETQRNKGNFPGRFSGRQFSNSRSEMNVSTLELGDSALYLCASSLGYTGLNTEAFFGQGTRLTVV.

This chain joins TRBV5-1 and TRBJ2-1, with 7 bases matching TRBD1. Trimming at V came to 0 bases and at J to 3 bases, leaving 3 bases not matched to a gene. This CDR3 has 15 amino acids. Germline-derived CDR1 and CDR2 are SGHRS and YFSETQ. CDR3 loop: CASSLETGSYNEQFF. The CDR3 DNA sequence: TGCGCCAGCAGCTTGGAGACAGGGAGCTACAATGAGCAGTTCTTC.

V is TRBV7-2 and J is TRBJ2-1, with D unresolved. Germline V CDR1 and CDR2: SGHTA, FQGNSA. Trimming cost V 5 bases and J 8 bases, with 10 bases left between them. The CDR3 contains 12 residues. The chain's CDR3 is CASSVSSYEQFF. The CDR3 nucleotides are TGTGCCAGCAGCGTCTCTAGTTATGAGCAGTTCTTC.

V is TRBV4-1 and J is TRBJ2-1; 11 bases map to TRBD2. Losses at the gene ends were 4 bases for V and 2 bases for J; bases not matched to a gene: 7. The CDR3 runs 17 residues. Germline CDR1 is MGHRA and CDR2 is YSYEKL. CDR3 nucleotide sequence: TGCGCCAGCAGCCGGGGTAGCGGGAGGGTTCCCTACAATGAGCAGTTCTTC. It translates to CASSRGSGRVPYNEQFF.

This clone was seen repeatedly, ten times or more. The chain employs TRBV11-1 and TRBJ2-1; D unresolved. Germline V gene data show CDR1 as SGHAT and CDR2 as FQDESV (reference sequence). V was clipped by 5 bases and J by 5 bases, with 10 bases between them. This CDR3 region has 13 residues. CDR3: CASSHYQHNEQFF. For the CDR3, the DNA is TGTGCCAGCAGCCATTATCAGCACAATGAGCAGTTCTTC.

This sequence joins TRBV6-5 and TRBJ1-3; D possibly corresponds to TRBD1 (5 bases). The CDR3 length is 15 residues. Trimming shortened V by 5 bases and J by 2 bases, and 13 bases separated the two germline ends. Germline lookup yields CDR1 MNHEY and CDR2 SVGAGI. This CDR3 reads CASSHLVGAGNTIYF. Here the CDR3 DNA reads TGTGCCAGCAGTCACCTCGTGGGGGCTGGAAACACCATATATTTT.